This TCR beta chain was identified during a study of T cells after yellow fever vaccination. Findings of the study overall: After the booster, approximately 95% of CD4 and approximately 87% of CD8 primary-response clones were re-detected. Abundant clonotypes from the bulk population could get into FACS-sorted repertoires as contaminants.

This clonotype came up many times. Its antigen is unknown. V trimming: 6 bases; J trimming: 1 base; junction bases outside the gene matches: 4. CDR1 MNHEY and CDR2 SVGEGT come from the germline V gene. This CDR3 has 15 residues. Using its own MiXCR run on the 5' RACE reads, TCRdb lists one record per CDR3 protein. The table includes 250,000 to 300,000 distinct CDR3 sequences, about 5.2% detected once. This sequence was found in a man younger than 30 who received the YFV17D yellow fever vaccine. Sequenced material: CD4+ T cells sorted from PBMCs, taken on the day of the yellow fever booster vaccination. This rearrangement joins TRBV6-2 or TRBV6-3 to TRBJ2-2; 8 bases match TRBD1. The CDR3 spells CASSTGTGNTGELFF. In DNA, the CDR3 is TGTGCCAGCAGCACCGGGACAGGGAACACCGGGGAGCTGTTTTTT.